This is a list of T cell receptor beta chains from one sample in a study of identical twins. One entry per CDR3 protein, called by TCRdb with MiXCR from the 5' RACE reads. The profile covers about 150,000 distinct CDR3 sequences, with roughly 3.2% appearing a single time and approximately 7.6% taken by the ten largest. The sequencing sample was made of memory T cells sorted from blood. The receptor set was obtained from a man between 18 and 35 years old in good health. CDR3s leave out the opening cysteine and the closing phenylalanine or tryptophan. The order of the fields is V gene, clone size, CDR3 protein. The listing skips clone size in some rows; elsewhere it reads once, few, many or a size class.

>TRBV7-2|many
ASSFHGRSDTQY
>TRBV20-1|many
SARDRQVGQPQH
>TRBV4-1|many
ASSQDHGQPSQPQH
>TRBV5-1|many
ASSFLADSSYNEQF
>TRBV20-1|many
SATPLGQETQY
>TRBV5-6|many
ASSFGLADTGELF
>TRBV7-2|many
ASSPSGTSGRNEQF
>TRBV5-1|many
ASTRTAAGANVLT
>TRBV5-1|many
ASNIGAGGTEAF
>TRBV25-1|many
ASSEYNSPQSYNEQF
>TRBV11-2|.
ASSLQGGLAVYNEQF
>TRBV29-1|many
SVAYSGRNTEAF
>TRBV6-5|many
ASSYAGRTNSPLH
>TRBV29-1|many
SVEGIDRRSN
>TRBV28|many
ASSLWALNIGHEVPSSYT
>TRBV5-4|many
ASSYGGPASYNEQF
>TRBV12-3/TRBV12-4|.
ASSPGRLAGELF
>TRBV20-1|many
SASIFGGGNEQY
>TRBV6-1|many
ASSERFGGGKAF
>TRBV10-3|many
AISEGAAINTEAF
>TRBV5-1|many
ASSSGQAGGTDTQY
>TRBV11-2|.
ASSLDPSYTGELF
>TRBV7-7|many
ASSSTSGRVAGELF
>TRBV18|few
ASSPRTGEVLT
>TRBV14|few
ASSPPTSGRFETQY
>TRBV5-1|many
ASSLGDSGHTDTQY
>TRBV20-1|.
SAAPGLAGRSAQY
>TRBV7-2|many
ASSLIGQEQF
>TRBV12-3/TRBV12-4|many
ASSFGQYSEAF
>TRBV20-1|many
SAAPVAGAETQY
>TRBV7-2|many
ASSFNLYEQY
>TRBV5-6|few
ASSYAGGAGQPQH
>TRBV5-1|many
ASRYGTGVTEAF
>TRBV20-1|many
SARAVQLTTEAF
>TRBV4-2|many
ASSPLQGNTIY
>TRBV30|.
ALEGSSGRAGEQY
>TRBV16|many
ASSRPSGAGELF
>TRBV5-1|many
ASSPVVGNLGNTIY
>TRBV12-3/TRBV12-4|many
ASSFAGEGDTQY
>TRBV10-3|many
AISDSGTLSYNEQF
>TRBV12-3/TRBV12-4|many
ASSLGTGGPNEKLF
>TRBV16|many
ASSQSDRAQPQH
>TRBV3-1|.
ASSQETSLAGADTQY
>TRBV7-8|many
ASSLSVRYGYT
>TRBV10-3|many
AIKAAGNTIY
>TRBV18|.
ASSPPEGYRF